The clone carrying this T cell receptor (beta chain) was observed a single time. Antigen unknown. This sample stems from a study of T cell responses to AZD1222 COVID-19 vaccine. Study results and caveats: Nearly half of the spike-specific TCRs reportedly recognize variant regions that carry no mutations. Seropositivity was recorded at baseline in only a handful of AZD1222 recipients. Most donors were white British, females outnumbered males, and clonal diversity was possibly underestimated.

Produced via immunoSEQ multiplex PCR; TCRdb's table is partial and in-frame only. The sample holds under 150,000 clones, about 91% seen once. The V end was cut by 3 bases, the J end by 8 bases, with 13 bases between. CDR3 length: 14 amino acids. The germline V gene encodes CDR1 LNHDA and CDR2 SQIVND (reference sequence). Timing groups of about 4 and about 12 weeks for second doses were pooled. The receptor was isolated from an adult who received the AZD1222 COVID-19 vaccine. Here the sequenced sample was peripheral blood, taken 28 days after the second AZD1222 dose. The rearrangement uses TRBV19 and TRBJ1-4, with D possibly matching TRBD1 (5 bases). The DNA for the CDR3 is TGTGCCAGTAGTATGGGGCAGGTAGTGGAAAAACTGTTTTTT. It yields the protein CASSMGQVVEKLFF.